These T cell receptor beta chains were read from a single sample in a study of blood T cell repertoires in COVID-19. Sequencing used immunoSEQ multiplex PCR; TCRdb keeps in-frame clones, though not all of them. The repertoire consists of 95,000 to 150,000 clones, with roughly 85% occurring once and the leading ten covering approximately 25%. Sequencing input: peripheral blood. The source of these receptors is a human donor in a cohort sampled during active COVID-19. CDR3s include the opening cysteine and the closing phenylalanine or tryptophan. The order of the fields is J gene, D gene, V gene, clone size, CDR3 DNA, CDR3 protein. A D gene is named only where the DNA matches it firmly. Not every row has a clone size; where given, it reads once, few, many or a size class.

TRBJ2-5,NA,TRBV12-3/TRBV12-4,NA,TGTGCCAGCAGTTTAGGGGAGCGAGAGACCCAGTACTTC,CASSLGERETQYF
TRBJ1-3,NA,TRBV7-6,NA,TGTGCCAGCAGCTCTTCTCCGGGGGGATCTGGAAACACCATATATTTT,CASSSSPGGSGNTIYF
TRBJ1-2,TRBD1,TRBV4-3,NA,TGCGCCAGCAGCCAAGATCTCGTCGCGACAGGGGCGGAGGGCTACACCTTC,CASSQDLVATGAEGYTF
TRBJ2-5,TRBD1,TRBV5-1,once,TGCGCCAGCAGCTTGGCCGGGACAGGGTACTCTAGGGGACAAGAGACCCAGTACTTC,CASSLAGTGYSRGQETQYF
TRBJ2-1,NA,TRBV18,NA,TGTGCCAGCTCACCACGGTCGGGTTCCTACAATGAGCAGTTCTTC,CASSPRSGSYNEQFF
TRBJ1-1,TRBD1,TRBV6-6,NA,TGTGCCAGCATTAACAGGGGCATGAACACTGAAGCTTTCTTT,CASINRGMNTEAFF
TRBJ1-4,TRBD1,TRBV6-6,NA,TGTGCCAGCACCCCGGTAAATGGACAGGGCTTAGAAAAACTGTTTTTT,CASTPVNGQGLEKLFF
TRBJ1-1,NA,TRBV29-1,NA,TGCAGCGTGATGGACTGGGGGCAGGAAGCTTTCTTT,CSVMDWGQEAFF
TRBJ1-2,TRBD1,TRBV5-6,NA,TGTGCCAGCAGCTTTCGGACAGGGGGATTAGATGGCTACACCTTC,CASSFRTGGLDGYTF
TRBJ2-1,TRBD1,TRBV11-1,NA,TGTGCCAGCAGCTCGGATCGGGACAGGGGGCTCTATGAGCAGTTCTTC,CASSSDRDRGLYEQFF
TRBJ2-2,TRBD1,TRBV2,NA,TGTGCCAGCGGACGGCAGGGGGCGTCATCCGGGGAGCTGTTTTTT,CASGRQGASSGELFF
TRBJ2-5,TRBD2,TRBV24-1,NA,TGTGCCACCAGTGCCCCGACTAGCGGGGGGCGAAAAGAGACCCAGTACTTC,CATSAPTSGGRKETQYF
TRBJ2-2,TRBD2,TRBV4-3,NA,TGCGCCAGCAGCAGAGGGACTAGCGGAACCGGGGAGCTGTTTTTT,CASSRGTSGTGELFF
TRBJ2-1,TRBD2,TRBV5-1,NA,TGCGCCAGCAGCTTGGCTAGCGGGAGGGCCGATGAGCAGTTCTTC,CASSLASGRADEQFF
TRBJ1-2,NA,TRBV9,NA,TGTGCCAGCAGCGTAGGGCGGAATGGCTACACCTTC,CASSVGRNGYTF
TRBJ2-2,TRBD1,TRBV7-3,NA,TGTGCCAGCAGCTTAACAGGGGGCGGCGGGGAGCTGTTTTTT,CASSLTGGGGELFF
TRBJ1-5,NA,TRBV5-6,NA,TGTGCCAGCAGCTTACAGGATCAGCCCCAGCATTTT,CASSLQDQPQHF
TRBJ1-3,TRBD1,TRBV27,NA,TGTGCCAGCACGAGGGGGCGTCTCACTGGAAACACCATATATTTT,CASTRGRLTGNTIYF
TRBJ2-3,TRBD2,TRBV19,once,TGTGCCAGTAGGATAACACACGCGGGAGCGACAGATACGCAGTATTTT,CASRITHAGATDTQYF
TRBJ2-3,TRBD2,TRBV28,NA,TGTGCCAGCAGTTTAGGGGGGGATTCAGATACGCAGTATTTT,CASSLGGDSDTQYF
TRBJ2-3,TRBD2,TRBV30,NA,TGTGCCTGGGGACTAGCGGGGGGGCTTAAAGATACGCAGTATTTT,CAWGLAGGLKDTQYF
TRBJ2-3,TRBD1,TRBV11-2,NA,TGTGCCAGCAGCCCAACCCAGGGGGCAGATACGCAGTATTTT,CASSPTQGADTQYF
TRBJ2-7,NA,TRBV27,once,TGTGCCAGCAGACCCATTTTGGGGCAGAGGGAGCAGTACTTC,CASRPILGQREQYF
TRBJ2-3,TRBD1,TRBV6-2/TRBV6-3,NA,TGTGCCAGCAGTGGCCCTTTGACAGGGTTATCCTCTTTCACAGATACGCAGTATTTT,CASSGPLTGLSSFTDTQYF
TRBJ1-6,NA,TRBV5-4,NA,TGTGCCAGCAGCTCCGGACAGATTAATTCACCCCTCCACTTT,CASSSGQINSPLHF
TRBJ2-3,TRBD1,TRBV18,few,TGTGCCAGCTCACCGTCGCGACAGGGTTCGCAGTATTTT,CASSPSRQGSQYF
TRBJ1-1,TRBD1,TRBV6-5,NA,TGTGCCAGCAGTAAGGACAGGGGGGACACTGAAGCTTTCTTT,CASSKDRGDTEAFF
TRBJ2-7,NA,TRBV5-1,NA,TGCGCCAGCAGCTTGTGGACTATCTACGAGCAGTACTTC,CASSLWTIYEQYF